What follows is one TCR beta chain and its context. This clone's antigen is unknown. One base away there is no much larger clone; base qualities are not given. The germline V gene (reference sequence) supplies CDR1 SEHNR and CDR2 FQNEAQ. V loses 2 bases of germline sequence and J loses 3 bases, and the interval between the two ends is 16 bases. The CDR3 numbers 16 residues from cysteine through phenylalanine. This entry keeps only the CDR3 DNA: 48 bases, framed from base 1. Collaborating institutions collected whole blood in K2EDTA tubes following their own protocols. For TCRbeta analysis, collaborators shipped samples as frozen whole blood, isolated PBMCs, or DNA extracted from either of those sample types. The record originates from a study of blood T cell repertoires in COVID-19 (TCRdb year 2020). Broadly, across the study: The collaborator samples originated in the United States, Italy and Spain and spanned the acute and convalescent phases of COVID-19. The prospective study material was composed of cDNA or gDNA derived from T cells, B-cell-depleted T cells, or PBMCs. Subjects who had been exposed to COVID-19, were actively infected with it, or had recovered from it provided the deeply sampled blood TCRbeta repertoires that made up the dataset. The repertoires were released in a freely available public database meant as a resource for research on the immune response to SARS-CoV-2. Samples were obtained from the ongoing ImmuneRACE study (first 160 participants) and from over a thousand subjects provided by 6 global collaborators. Sample metadata almost always included a de-identified subject ID, COVID-19 status, age in years and sex. Where available, HLA class I and class II types were obtained from metadata supplied by the sample provider rather than from assay-based typing.

What the research found in general, with its limitations: The amount of clinical and demographic metadata varied by source and participant and was provided uncurated.

TCRbeta CDR3 regions were amplified from genomic DNA using the immunoSEQ Assay, a bias-controlled multiplex PCR. Per the authors' processing: The number of nucleated cells in each sample was estimated from the amplification of reference gene primers within the assay. Sequence reads were collapsed and filtered to measure the absolute abundance of every unique TCRbeta CDR3 rearrangement. For each sample, productive Simpson clonality was calculated as the square root of Simpson's diversity index over productive rearrangements. TCRdb re-hosts the immuneACCESS table, in-frame sequences only. Its copies lack some clones; in the studies checked, an unresolved V gene accounts for under half of them, and the cause for the rest is not known. V and J calls and clone size are copied from that table; D and trimming were computed from the DNA. For this sample there are 260,000 or so clones; 88% appear just once. The ten top clones hold over 8% of the sample.

The TCR was taken from a man aged 18 to 29 with active or convalescent COVID-19. The sequenced sample consisted of peripheral blood. The rearranged segments are TRBV7-9 and TRBJ2-5; D gene: possibly TRBD2, on 7 matching bases. Here is the DNA: TGTGCCAGCAGCTTACTCCGGTCGGGGGGCGAAGAGACCCAGTACTTC. It codes for CASSLLRSGGEETQYF.